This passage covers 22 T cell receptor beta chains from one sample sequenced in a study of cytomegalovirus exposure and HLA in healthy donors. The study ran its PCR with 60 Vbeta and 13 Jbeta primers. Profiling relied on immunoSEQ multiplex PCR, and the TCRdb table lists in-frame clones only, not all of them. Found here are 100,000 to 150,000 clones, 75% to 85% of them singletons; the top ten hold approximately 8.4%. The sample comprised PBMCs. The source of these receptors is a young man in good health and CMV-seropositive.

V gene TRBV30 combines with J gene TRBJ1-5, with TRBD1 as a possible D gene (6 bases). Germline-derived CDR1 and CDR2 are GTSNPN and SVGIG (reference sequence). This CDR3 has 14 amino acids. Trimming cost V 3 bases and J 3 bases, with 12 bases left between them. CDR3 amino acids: CAWSDRNLNQPQHF. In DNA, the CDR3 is TGTGCCTGGAGCGACAGGAACCTCAATCAGCCCCAGCATTTT.

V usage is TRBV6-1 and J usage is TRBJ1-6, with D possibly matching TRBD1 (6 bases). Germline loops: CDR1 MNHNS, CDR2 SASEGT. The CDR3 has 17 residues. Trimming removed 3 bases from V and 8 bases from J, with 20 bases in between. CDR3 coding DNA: TGTGCCAGCAGTGAGGGAACAGGGTTAGTTCAATATTCACCCCTCCACTTT. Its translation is CASSEGTGLVQYSPLHF.

The CDR3 loop reads CASSPINTGTNTGELFF. The DNA of the CDR3 is TGCGCCAGCAGCCCTATAAATACCGGGACGAACACCGGGGAGCTGTTTTTT. The gene calls are TRBV5-1 and TRBJ2-2, with a possible D match to TRBD2 (5 bases). V shed 4 bases and J shed 0 bases, with 16 bases lying between them. CDR1 and CDR2 from the germline V gene are SGHRS and YFSETQ. The CDR3 loop spans 17 amino acids. The full variable domain, its missing parts supplied by reference TRBV5-1 and TRBJ2-2, is KAGVTQTPRYLIKTRGQQVTLSCSPISGHRSVSWYQQTPGQGLQFLFEYFSETQRNKGNFPGRFSGRQFSNSRSEMNVSTLELGDSALYLCASSPINTGTNTGELFFGEGSRLTVL.

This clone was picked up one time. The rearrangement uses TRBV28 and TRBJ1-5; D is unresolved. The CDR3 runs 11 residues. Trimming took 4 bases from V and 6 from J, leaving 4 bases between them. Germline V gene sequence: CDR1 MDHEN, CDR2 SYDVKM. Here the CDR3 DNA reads TGTGCCAGCAGTTACAGTCAGCCCCAGCATTTT. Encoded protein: CASSYSQPQHF.

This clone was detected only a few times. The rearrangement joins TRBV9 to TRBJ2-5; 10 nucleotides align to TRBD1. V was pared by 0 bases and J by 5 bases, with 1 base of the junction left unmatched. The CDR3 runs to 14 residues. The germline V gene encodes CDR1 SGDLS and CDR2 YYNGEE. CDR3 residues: CASSVGQGAETQYF. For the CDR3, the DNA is TGTGCCAGCAGCGTAGGACAGGGGGCGGAGACCCAGTACTTC.

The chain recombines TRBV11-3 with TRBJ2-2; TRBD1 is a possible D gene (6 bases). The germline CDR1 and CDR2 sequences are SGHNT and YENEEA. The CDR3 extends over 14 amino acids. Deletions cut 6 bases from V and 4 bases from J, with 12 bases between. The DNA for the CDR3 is TGTGCCAGCAGTCGGACAGCTCTCACCGGGGAGCTGTTTTTT. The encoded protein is CASSRTALTGELFF.

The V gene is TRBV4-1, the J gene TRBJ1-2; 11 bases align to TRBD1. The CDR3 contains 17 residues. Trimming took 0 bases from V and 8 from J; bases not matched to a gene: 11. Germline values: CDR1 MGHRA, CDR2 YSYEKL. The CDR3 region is CASSQEGAGQGARGYTF. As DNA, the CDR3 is TGCGCCAGCAGCCAAGAGGGGGCCGGACAGGGGGCGCGGGGCTACACCTTC.

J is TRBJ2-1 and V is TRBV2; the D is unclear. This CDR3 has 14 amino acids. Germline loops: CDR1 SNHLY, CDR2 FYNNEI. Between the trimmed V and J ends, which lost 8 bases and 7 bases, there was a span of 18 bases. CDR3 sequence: CASEASRVVNEQFF. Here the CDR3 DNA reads TGTGCCAGCGAGGCGTCGAGAGTTGTGAATGAGCAGTTCTTC.

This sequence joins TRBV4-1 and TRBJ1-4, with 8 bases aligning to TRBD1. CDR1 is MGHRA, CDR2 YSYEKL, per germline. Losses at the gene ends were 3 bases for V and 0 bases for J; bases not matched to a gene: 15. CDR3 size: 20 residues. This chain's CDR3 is CASSHSSGTGSPSTNEKLFF. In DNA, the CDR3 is TGCGCCAGCAGCCACAGTAGTGGGACAGGATCCCCTTCAACTAATGAAAAACTGTTTTTT.

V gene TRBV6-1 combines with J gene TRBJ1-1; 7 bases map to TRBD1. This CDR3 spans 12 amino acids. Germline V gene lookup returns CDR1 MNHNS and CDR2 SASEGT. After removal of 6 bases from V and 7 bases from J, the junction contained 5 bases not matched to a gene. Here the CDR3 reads CASRTGQSEAFF. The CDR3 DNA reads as TGTGCCAGCAGAACGGGACAGAGTGAAGCTTTCTTT.

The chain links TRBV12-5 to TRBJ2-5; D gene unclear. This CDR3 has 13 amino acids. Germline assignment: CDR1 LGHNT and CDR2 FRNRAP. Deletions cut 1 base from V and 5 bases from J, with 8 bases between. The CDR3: CASGLGQLETQYF. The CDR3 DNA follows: TGTGCTAGTGGTTTGGGCCAGTTGGAGACCCAGTACTTC.

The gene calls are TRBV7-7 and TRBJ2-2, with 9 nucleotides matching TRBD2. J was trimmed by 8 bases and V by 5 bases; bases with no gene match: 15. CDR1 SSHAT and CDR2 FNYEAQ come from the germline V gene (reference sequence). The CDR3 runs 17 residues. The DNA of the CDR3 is TGTGCCAGCAGCACTGGCGCCCGGGGACTAGCTTCTGGGGAGCTGTTTTTT. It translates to CASSTGARGLASGELFF.

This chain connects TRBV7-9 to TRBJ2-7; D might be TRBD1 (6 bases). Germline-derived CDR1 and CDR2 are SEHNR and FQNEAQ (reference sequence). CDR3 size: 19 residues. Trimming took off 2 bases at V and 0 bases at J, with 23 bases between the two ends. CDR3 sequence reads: CASSLPPQRDNLFSYEQYF. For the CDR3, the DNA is TGTGCCAGCAGCTTACCGCCCCAGAGGGACAATCTATTCTCCTACGAGCAGTACTTC.

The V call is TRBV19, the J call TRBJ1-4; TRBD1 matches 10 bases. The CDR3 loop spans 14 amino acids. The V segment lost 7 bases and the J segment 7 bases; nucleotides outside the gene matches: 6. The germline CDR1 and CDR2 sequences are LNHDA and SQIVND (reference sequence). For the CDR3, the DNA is TGTGCCAGTACCGACAGGGGGCCAAGTGAAAAACTGTTTTTT. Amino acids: CASTDRGPSEKLFF.

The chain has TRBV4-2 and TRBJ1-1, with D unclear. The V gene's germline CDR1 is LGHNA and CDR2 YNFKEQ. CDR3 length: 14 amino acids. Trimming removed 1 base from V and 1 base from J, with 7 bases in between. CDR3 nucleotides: TGTGCCAGCAGCCAAGGTTCAGAGAACACTGAAGCTTTCTTT. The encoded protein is CASSQGSENTEAFF.

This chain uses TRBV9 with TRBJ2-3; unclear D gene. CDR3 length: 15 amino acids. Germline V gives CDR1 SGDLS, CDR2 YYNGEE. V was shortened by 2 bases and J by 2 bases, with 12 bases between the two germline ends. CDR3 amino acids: CASSVSTFNTDTQYF. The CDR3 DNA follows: TGTGCCAGCAGCGTGTCAACTTTTAACACAGATACGCAGTATTTT.

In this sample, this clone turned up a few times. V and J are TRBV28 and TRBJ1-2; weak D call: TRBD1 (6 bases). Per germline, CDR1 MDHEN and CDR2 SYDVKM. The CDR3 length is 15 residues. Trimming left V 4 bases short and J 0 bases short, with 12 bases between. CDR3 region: CASSSWGLSNYGYTF. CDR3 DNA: TGTGCCAGCAGTTCCTGGGGGCTCTCTAACTATGGCTACACCTTC.

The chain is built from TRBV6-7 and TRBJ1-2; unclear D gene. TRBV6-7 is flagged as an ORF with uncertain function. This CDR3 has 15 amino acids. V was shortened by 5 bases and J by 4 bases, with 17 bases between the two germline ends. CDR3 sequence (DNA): TGTGCCAGCAGTGGGCCCGGGGAATGGGGCTATGGCTACACCTTC. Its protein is CASSGPGEWGYGYTF.

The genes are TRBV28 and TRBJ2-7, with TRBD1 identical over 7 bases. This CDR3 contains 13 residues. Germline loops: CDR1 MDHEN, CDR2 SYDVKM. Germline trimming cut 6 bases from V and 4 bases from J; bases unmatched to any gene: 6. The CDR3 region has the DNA TGTGCCAGCAGGTCCGGGACAGAATACGAGCAGTACTTC. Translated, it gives CASRSGTEYEQYF.

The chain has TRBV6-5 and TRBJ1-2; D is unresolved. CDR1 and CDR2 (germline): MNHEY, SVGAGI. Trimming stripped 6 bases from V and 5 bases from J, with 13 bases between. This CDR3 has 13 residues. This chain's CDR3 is CASSWNGLYGYTF. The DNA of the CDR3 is TGTGCCAGCAGCTGGAACGGACTTTATGGCTACACCTTC.

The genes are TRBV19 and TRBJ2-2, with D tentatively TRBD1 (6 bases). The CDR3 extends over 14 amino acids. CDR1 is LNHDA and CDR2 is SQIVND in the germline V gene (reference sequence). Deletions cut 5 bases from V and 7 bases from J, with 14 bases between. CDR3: CASSGTGLGGELFF. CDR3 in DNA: TGTGCCAGTAGTGGAACAGGGTTGGGCGGGGAGCTGTTTTTT. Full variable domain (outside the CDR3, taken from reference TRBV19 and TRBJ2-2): DGGITQSPKYLFRKEGQNVTLSCEQNLNHDAMYWYRQDPGQGLRLIYYSQIVNDFQKGDIAEGYSVSREKKESFPLTVTSAQKNPTAFYLCASSGTGLGGELFFGEGSRLTVL.

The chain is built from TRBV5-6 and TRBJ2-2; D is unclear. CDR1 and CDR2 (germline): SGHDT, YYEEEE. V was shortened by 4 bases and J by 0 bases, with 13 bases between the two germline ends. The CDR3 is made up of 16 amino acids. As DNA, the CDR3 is TGTGCCAGCAGCAAAAAACCCCGGGCGAACACCGGGGAGCTGTTTTTT. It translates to CASSKKPRANTGELFF.